This T cell receptor beta chain comes out of a study of patients and donors after allogeneic stem cell transplantation. This clonotype was seen ten or more times. The germline V and J ends were trimmed by 4 bases and 1 base, with 4 bases remaining between them. Germline CDR1 and CDR2: DFQATT and SNEGSKA (reference sequence). The CDR3 runs to 11 residues. One entry per CDR3 protein, called by TCRdb with MiXCR from the RT-PCR reads. The sample holds more than 850,000 distinct CDR3 sequences, about 20% seen once. Source material: blood, either unsorted or a sorted T cell fraction (not recorded which). The chain couples TRBV20-1 to TRBJ1-1; no clear D gene. The receptor comes from a human donor who was either an allogeneic HSCT recipient or a stem cell or donor lymphocyte infusion donor (not recorded which). It is not recorded whose cells these are; they may come from a transplant donor. DNA for the CDR3: TGCAGTGCTAATGAGAACACTGAAGCTTTCTTT. Amino acids: CSANENTEAFF.